This T cell receptor (beta chain) comes out of a study of blood T cell repertoires in COVID-19. Study overall: COVID-19 samples, acute and convalescent, were from the United States, Italy and Spain. Sample material is recorded as cDNA or gDNA derived from T cells, B-cell-depleted T cells, or PBMCs.

With 1 base removed from V and 1 base from J, the gap between germline ends came to 10 bases. The CDR3 has 15 amino acids. CDR1 is KGHSH and CDR2 is LQKENI in the germline V gene. Under the authors' procedure: Quantification of nucleated cells was approximated via reference gene primer amplification. Clones were read by immunoSEQ multiplex PCR, and TCRdb kept only the in-frame ones, dropping some. Clone size and the V and J calls come from that table; the DNA yielded D and trimming. The sample lists some 200,000 clones; 65% to 90% were seen once. The TCR originated in an elderly man with acute or convalescent COVID-19. Sequenced material: peripheral blood. The chain is built from TRBV18 and TRBJ1-1, with D possibly TRBD1 on 5 matching bases. This CDR3 is CASSPLGGENTEAFF. CDR3 DNA sequence: TGTGCCAGCTCACCACTTGGGGGGGAGAACACTGAAGCTTTCTTT.